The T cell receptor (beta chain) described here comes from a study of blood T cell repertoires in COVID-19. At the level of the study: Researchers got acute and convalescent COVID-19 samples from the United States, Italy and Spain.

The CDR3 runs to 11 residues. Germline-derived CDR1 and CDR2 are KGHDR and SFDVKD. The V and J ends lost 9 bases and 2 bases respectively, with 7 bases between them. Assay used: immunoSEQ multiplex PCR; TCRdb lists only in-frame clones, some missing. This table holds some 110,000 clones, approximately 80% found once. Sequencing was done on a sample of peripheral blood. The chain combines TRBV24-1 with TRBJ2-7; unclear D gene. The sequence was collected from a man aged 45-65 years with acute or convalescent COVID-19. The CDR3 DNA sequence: TGTGCCACCTCAGTTGCCTACGAGCAGTACTTC. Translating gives CATSVAYEQYF.